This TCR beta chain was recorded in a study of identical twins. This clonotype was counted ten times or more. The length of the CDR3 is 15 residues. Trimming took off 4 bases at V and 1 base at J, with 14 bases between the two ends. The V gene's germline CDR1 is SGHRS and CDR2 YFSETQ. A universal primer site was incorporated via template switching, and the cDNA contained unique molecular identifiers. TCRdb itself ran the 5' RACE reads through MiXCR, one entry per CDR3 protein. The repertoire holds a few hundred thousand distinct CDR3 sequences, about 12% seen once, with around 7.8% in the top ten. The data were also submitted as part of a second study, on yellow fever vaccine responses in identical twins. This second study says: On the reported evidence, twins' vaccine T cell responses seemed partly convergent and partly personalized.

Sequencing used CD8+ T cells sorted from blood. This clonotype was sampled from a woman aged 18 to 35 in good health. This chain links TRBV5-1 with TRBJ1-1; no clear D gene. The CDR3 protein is CASSQGAGRNTEAFF. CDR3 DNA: TGCGCCAGCAGCCAAGGCGCGGGGAGGAACACTGAAGCTTTCTTT.